The present entry profiles one T cell receptor beta chain with its context. This clonotype was recorded many times. Its antigen is unknown. No per-base quality is available; no much larger clone lies one base away. This specimen belongs to a study of neurological immune-mediated disorders (dated by TCRdb to between 2018 and 2021). At the level of the whole study: Among the roughly 34 multiple sclerosis patients, relapsing-remitting MS accounted for around 30 and secondary progressive MS accounted for 3. Peripheral blood TCR-beta repertoires from HTLV-I-associated myelopathy (HAM/TSP) patients, multiple sclerosis patients and healthy controls were compared by UMI-based sequencing. Longitudinal samples, technical triplicates and paired sorted CD4+ and CD8+ T-cell subsets, alongside PBMC samples, were included among the approximately 110 TCR-beta libraries. Longitudinal HAM/TSP and healthy donors had 3 time-points each (roughly 3-40 month intervals). The cohort included 60 to 75 subjects: roughly 15 with HAM/TSP, roughly 34 with multiple sclerosis, and approximately 20 healthy controls.

The time point label on this specimen signifies: longitudinal time-point 2. For the unsorted PBMC libraries, 2 million PBMCs were stored in RNAlater at -80 degrees C until RNA extraction and were used to generate the libraries. Multiple sclerosis patients were enrolled in a US clinical protocol evaluating disease progression by magnetic resonance imaging. PBMCs were separated from peripheral blood using Ficoll-Hypaque density gradient centrifugation and then cryopreserved in liquid nitrogen. cDNA synthesis used template-switch 5'RACE with a primer carrying a 10-nucleotide random unique molecular identifier tagging each TCR transcript. Every sequencing run covered 15-18 subjects and yielded more than 160 million TCR-beta sequences. The RNeasy kit was used to extract total RNA. The KAPA Real-time Library Amplification kit was used to amplify TCR-beta VDJ regions with primers for the TCR constant region and the 5'RACE anchor. Sample indexes and Illumina adaptors were added in a first PCR, and a second PCR then increased library yield. The roughly 650 bp TCR product was size-selected on a 2% E-gel SizeSelection system after Ampure bead purification. Library quality was checked on a Bioanalyzer, concentration was measured with Qubit, and libraries were quantified with the Kapa Library Quantification kit before pooling. Paired-end 2 x 150 bp sequencing of the libraries was performed on an Illumina HiSeq 2500. To increase sequence diversity, roughly 24-31% phiX was spiked into each library pool. As for how the authors treated the data: The UMI-based MiGEC pipeline processed quality-filtered reads and removed over 80% of raw TCR sequences during error correction. IMGT germline references were used for aligning VDJ genes, and each clonotype was defined as a unique CDR3 amino acid sequence together with its V-J genes. Clonal expansion, Shannon diversity and CDR3 relatedness (CalcPairwiseDistances, ClusterSamples) were evaluated with VDJtools, and phylogenetic trees were built with CLCbio workbench. Clones with at least 8 unique UMIs were defined as expanded, with this threshold being based on coefficient-of-variation modelling across technical triplicates. In TCRdb, the public reads were trimmed at Q25 with fastp and aligned with MiXCR, with productive beta chains retained. Duplicate CDR3 protein sequences are folded into a single record with the most common DNA and genes. The V and J calls, along with clone size, are taken from TCRdb and not from the paper's own processing. The sample table records 65,000 to 85,000 distinct CDR3 sequences; about 5% of these occur just once. 7.9% of the sample rests with the top ten.

Overall results and qualifications from the work: The MS cluster was not associated with any clinical or MRI features, and the authors stated that larger cohorts are needed. TCR clonal expansion was highest in HAM/TSP patients and lowest in MS patients, with MS patients falling below even healthy controls. No identical CDR3 amino acid sequences were found to be shared among expanded clones across subjects, suggesting that TCR-beta repertoires were private in all groups. Phylogenetic analysis grouped repertoires from 18 of 34 MS patients into a cluster of related CDR3 sequences, suggesting a possible repertoire-level signature.

This sequence originates from a woman aged 60-75 years with multiple sclerosis. Material: PBMCs.

The sequenced DNA is TGTGCCAGCAGTTCGGGACAGTACTATGGCTACACCTTC. Translated, this is CASSSGQYYGYTF. Recombination connected TRBV12-3 or TRBV12-4 to TRBJ1-2; TRBD1 matches 7 bases in the middle. Trimming takes 4 bases off V and 3 bases off J; junction bases not matched to a gene: 2. Reading from cysteine to phenylalanine, the CDR3 counts 13 amino acids. The kept DNA is CDR3 alone, 39 bases in frame from the first base.